The rows below give T cell receptor beta chains drawn from one sample of a study of blood T cell repertoires in COVID-19. Generated by immunoSEQ multiplex PCR, the TCRdb table keeps only in-frame clones and is missing some. Among 240,000 or so clones listed, approximately 80% were seen once. Sequenced input: peripheral blood. All receptors derive from an elderly woman with acute or convalescent COVID-19. Both conserved end residues are part of each CDR3. Fields, in order: clone size, J gene, D gene, V gene, CDR3 DNA, CDR3 protein. D genes are given only for firm matches. For some rows the clone size is stated as once, few or many, or as a class when expanded; others skip it.

abundance: .
j_gene: TRBJ1-2
d_gene: TRBD1
v_gene: TRBV7-9
CDR3nt: TGTGCCAGCAGCACACCGGGACAGGGCGCTAACTATGGCTACACCTTC
CDR3aa: CASSTPGQGANYGYTF

abundance: few
j_gene: TRBJ1-1
d_gene: .
v_gene: TRBV30
CDR3nt: TGTGCCTGGAAATTGGGGGGATGGAACACTGAAGCTTTCTTT
CDR3aa: CAWKLGGWNTEAFF

abundance: .
j_gene: TRBJ2-5
d_gene: .
v_gene: TRBV18
CDR3nt: TGTGCCAGCTCACCATTGCGGTACTACCAAGAGACCCAGTACTTC
CDR3aa: CASSPLRYYQETQYF

abundance: .
j_gene: TRBJ1-2
d_gene: TRBD1
v_gene: TRBV5-1
CDR3nt: TGCGCCAGCAGAAACACAGGGGGCGGCTATGGCTACACCTTC
CDR3aa: CASRNTGGGYGYTF

abundance: .
j_gene: TRBJ1-5
d_gene: .
v_gene: TRBV16
CDR3nt: TGTGCCAGCAGCCAGAGACAGAGCAATCAGCCCCAGCATTTT
CDR3aa: CASSQRQSNQPQHF

abundance: .
j_gene: TRBJ1-5
d_gene: .
v_gene: TRBV6-1
CDR3nt: TGTGCCAGCAGTGAATTACAGGGAAGCAATCAGCCCCAGCATTTT
CDR3aa: CASSELQGSNQPQHF

abundance: .
j_gene: TRBJ1-3
d_gene: .
v_gene: TRBV7-9
CDR3nt: TGTGCCAGCAGCTCCACAGGCTACGGAAACACCATATATTTT
CDR3aa: CASSSTGYGNTIYF

abundance: many
j_gene: TRBJ1-3
d_gene: .
v_gene: TRBV10-1
CDR3nt: TGCGCCAGCAGTGCCACAGGCAACTCTGGAAACACCATATATTTT
CDR3aa: CASSATGNSGNTIYF

abundance: few
j_gene: TRBJ2-7
d_gene: .
v_gene: TRBV5-1
CDR3nt: TGCGCCAGCAGCTCGGACAGCTTTTCCTACGAGCAGTACTTC
CDR3aa: CASSSDSFSYEQYF

abundance: .
j_gene: TRBJ2-2
d_gene: .
v_gene: TRBV29-1
CDR3nt: TGCAGCGTTGCACCGGGAGTAACCGCGAACACCGGGGAGCTGTTTTTT
CDR3aa: CSVAPGVTANTGELFF

abundance: .
j_gene: TRBJ2-7
d_gene: TRBD1
v_gene: TRBV6-5
CDR3nt: TGTGCCAGCAGTAGACAGGGATCCAACGAGCAGTACTTC
CDR3aa: CASSRQGSNEQYF

abundance: .
j_gene: TRBJ2-1
d_gene: TRBD1
v_gene: TRBV6-2/TRBV6-3
CDR3nt: TGTGCCAGCAGCGACAGGGTCAGGGGGAATGAGCAGTTCTTC
CDR3aa: CASSDRVRGNEQFF

abundance: .
j_gene: TRBJ1-2
d_gene: TRBD1
v_gene: TRBV27
CDR3nt: TGTGCCAGCAGCTGGGACAGTAACTATGGCTACACCTTC
CDR3aa: CASSWDSNYGYTF

abundance: .
j_gene: TRBJ2-1
d_gene: TRBD2
v_gene: TRBV27
CDR3nt: TGTGCCAGCAGTTTAAGCTCACTAGCGGGAGGGCCCTCAGGTTACAATGAGCAGTTCTTC
CDR3aa: CASSLSSLAGGPSGYNEQFF

abundance: .
j_gene: TRBJ1-1
d_gene: TRBD1
v_gene: TRBV3-1/TRBV3-2
CDR3nt: TGTGCCAGCAGCCCGTCCGACAGGGGACCATCTGAAGCTTTCTTT
CDR3aa: CASSPSDRGPSEAFF

abundance: .
j_gene: TRBJ1-1
d_gene: .
v_gene: TRBV11-3
CDR3nt: TGTGCCAGCAGCTTAGCCCAGGGGCTCATGAACACTGAAGCTTTCTTT
CDR3aa: CASSLAQGLMNTEAFF

abundance: few
j_gene: TRBJ1-1
d_gene: TRBD1
v_gene: TRBV7-6
CDR3nt: TGTGCCAGCAGCCCCGCCCGGGACAGGGGACGGGAATGGGGGACGGCTTTCTTT
CDR3aa: CASSPARDRGREWGTAFF

abundance: .
j_gene: TRBJ2-7
d_gene: TRBD2
v_gene: TRBV4-1
CDR3nt: TGCGCCAGCAGCCTAGGGACTAGCGGTTCCTACGAGCAGTACTTC
CDR3aa: CASSLGTSGSYEQYF

abundance: .
j_gene: TRBJ1-1
d_gene: TRBD1
v_gene: TRBV5-4
CDR3nt: TGTGCCAGCAGCTTGAACAGGGGGAGCACTGAAGCTTTCTTT
CDR3aa: CASSLNRGSTEAFF

abundance: .
j_gene: TRBJ1-2
d_gene: .
v_gene: TRBV7-9
CDR3nt: TGTGCCAGCACTAAGACAGGCGGTTTCAACTATGGCTACACCTTC
CDR3aa: CASTKTGGFNYGYTF

abundance: .
j_gene: TRBJ1-1
d_gene: .
v_gene: TRBV12-5
CDR3nt: TGTGCTAGTGGCCAAGAGCGGAACACTGAAGCTTTCTTT
CDR3aa: CASGQERNTEAFF

abundance: .
j_gene: TRBJ2-1
d_gene: .
v_gene: TRBV27
CDR3nt: TGTGCCAGCAGTTTACGGGGACTGCGCAGGGATGAGCAGTTCTTC
CDR3aa: CASSLRGLRRDEQFF

abundance: .
j_gene: TRBJ1-2
d_gene: TRBD1
v_gene: TRBV7-2
CDR3nt: TGTGCCAGCAGCATCGACAGGGGGCCGTATGGCTACACCTTC
CDR3aa: CASSIDRGPYGYTF

abundance: .
j_gene: TRBJ2-1
d_gene: .
v_gene: TRBV5-1
CDR3nt: TGCGCCAGCAGCGGCCCCCAGGCGGAGCAGTTCTTC
CDR3aa: CASSGPQAEQFF

abundance: few
j_gene: TRBJ1-1
d_gene: .
v_gene: TRBV7-9
CDR3nt: TGTGCCAGCAGCAATACCGGTAGCACTGAAGCTTTCTTT
CDR3aa: CASSNTGSTEAFF

abundance: .
j_gene: TRBJ1-4
d_gene: TRBD1
v_gene: TRBV27
CDR3nt: TGTGCCAGCAGTCCGGACAGGGCGCGGGAAAAACTGTTTTTT
CDR3aa: CASSPDRAREKLFF

abundance: .
j_gene: TRBJ1-1
d_gene: .
v_gene: TRBV7-2
CDR3nt: TGTGCCAGCAGCTGGGGGGTCGGAGGGACTGAAGCTTTCTTT
CDR3aa: CASSWGVGGTEAFF